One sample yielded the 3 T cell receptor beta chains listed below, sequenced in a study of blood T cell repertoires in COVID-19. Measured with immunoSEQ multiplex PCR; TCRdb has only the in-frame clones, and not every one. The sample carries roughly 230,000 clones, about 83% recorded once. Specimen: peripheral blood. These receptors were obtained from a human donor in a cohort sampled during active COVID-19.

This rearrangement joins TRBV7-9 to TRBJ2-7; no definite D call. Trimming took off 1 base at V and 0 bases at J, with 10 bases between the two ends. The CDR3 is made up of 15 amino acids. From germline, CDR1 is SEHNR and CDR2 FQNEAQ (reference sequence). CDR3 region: CASSLGQVSSYEQYF. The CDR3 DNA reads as TGTGCCAGCAGCTTAGGGCAGGTTTCCTCCTACGAGCAGTACTTC.

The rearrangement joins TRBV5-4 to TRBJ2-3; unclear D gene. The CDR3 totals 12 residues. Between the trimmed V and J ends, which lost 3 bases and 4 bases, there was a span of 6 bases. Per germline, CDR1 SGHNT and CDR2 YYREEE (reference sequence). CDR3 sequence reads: CASSSPADTQYF. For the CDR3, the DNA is TGTGCCAGCAGCTCCCCGGCAGATACGCAGTATTTT.

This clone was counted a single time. Here the CDR3 DNA reads TGTGCCAGCAGCTTATATAGGGGGAACACTGAAGCTTTCTTT. Translating it yields CASSLYRGNTEAFF. The chain combines TRBV7-8 with TRBJ1-1; D might be TRBD1 (5 bases). Trimming took off 2 bases at V and 1 base at J, with 8 bases between the two ends. CDR3 length: 14 amino acids. Germline CDR1 reads SGHVS; CDR2 reads FQNEAQ.